This entry describes one T cell receptor beta chain. Primers included in the PCR were 60 Vbeta and 13 Jbeta primers. The protocol was immunoSEQ multiplex PCR, while the TCRdb copy is restricted to in-frame clones and leaves out a portion. The sample yields roughly 190,000 clones, of which the top ten take up 0.7% to 1%. These data originate in a study of cytomegalovirus exposure and HLA in healthy donors. The CDR3 consists of 16 residues. CDR1 is SGHVS, CDR2 FQNEAQ, per germline. V was clipped by 0 bases and J by 3 bases; unmatched bases: 4. Healthy bone marrow donors made up the donors. V usage is TRBV7-8 and J usage is TRBJ2-7, with 11 bases fitting TRBD1. The TCR comes from a woman aged 18-35 years in good health and CMV-seropositive. Material: PBMCs. The CDR3 here is CASSLAWDRGYYEQYF. As DNA, the CDR3 is TGTGCCAGCAGCTTAGCGTGGGACAGGGGGTACTACGAGCAGTACTTC.